These 19 T cell receptor beta chains share one sample of origin, sequenced in a study of blood T cell repertoires in COVID-19. Some clones are missing from TCRdb's copy, which holds only in-frame ones; the method was immunoSEQ multiplex PCR. This table has 100,000 to 150,000 clones, around 81% appearing once. Sample: peripheral blood. The receptors were sampled from a man aged 40-49 years with active or convalescent COVID-19.

The V call is TRBV5-6, the J call TRBJ1-1; 8 bases agree with TRBD1. V trimming: 4 bases; J trimming: 10 bases; junction bases outside the gene matches: 6. CDR1 and CDR2 (germline): SGHDT, YYEEEE. The CDR3 is 12 residues long. CDR3 DNA sequence: TGTGCCAGCAGCCCCCAGGGGGCTGGAGCTTTCTTT. This gives the protein CASSPQGAGAFF.

The V gene is TRBV2, the J gene TRBJ2-1; 8 bases are shared with TRBD1. CDR1 is SNHLY, CDR2 FYNNEI, per germline. The CDR3 sequence is 14 residues long. V was clipped by 7 bases and J by 8 bases; unmatched bases: 10. In DNA, the CDR3 is TGTGCCAGCATCCGGACAGGGAATCGGTATGAGCAGTTCTTC. As protein: CASIRTGNRYEQFF.

The J gene is TRBJ2-5, the V gene TRBV3-1 (or the pseudogene TRBV3-2), with unresolved D. CDR1 LGHDT and CDR2 YNNKEL come from the germline V gene (reference sequence). The CDR3 runs to 12 residues. The V gene lost 4 bases and the J gene lost 7 bases, with 10 bases spanning the gap. The CDR3 DNA is TGTGCCAGCAGCCTCCCGTCGGGGACCCAGTACTTC. Protein: CASSLPSGTQYF.

In this sample, this clone turned up once. The chain is built from TRBV5-1 and TRBJ1-4, with TRBD1 identical over 8 bases. This CDR3 has 16 amino acids. CDR1 and CDR2 (germline): SGHRS, YFSETQ. V was pared by 4 bases and J by 4 bases, with 9 bases of the junction left unmatched. This CDR3 is CASSDLTGVGNEKLFF. CDR3 nucleotide sequence: TGCGCCAGCAGCGATCTGACAGGGGTGGGTAATGAAAAACTGTTTTTT. Using reference TRBV5-1 and TRBJ1-4 for the parts outside the CDR3, the full variable domain is KAGVTQTPRYLIKTRGQQVTLSCSPISGHRSVSWYQQTPGQGLQFLFEYFSETQRNKGNFPGRFSGRQFSNSRSEMNVSTLELGDSALYLCASSDLTGVGNEKLFFGSGTQLSVL.

The chain is built from TRBV19 and TRBJ2-3; 7 bases line up with TRBD1. V shed 5 bases, J shed 2 bases, and the junction held 7 bases outside the gene matches. The CDR3 has 15 residues. Germline V gene sequence: CDR1 LNHDA, CDR2 SQIVND (reference sequence). The CDR3 DNA reads as TGTGCCAGTAGTCTCCGACAGGGCCTCACAGATACGCAGTATTTT. Residues: CASSLRQGLTDTQYF.

The V and J genes are TRBV6-5 and TRBJ1-2; the D is unclear. Per germline, CDR1 MNHEY and CDR2 SVGAGI. The CDR3 sequence is 15 residues long. The germline V and J ends were trimmed by 2 bases and 2 bases, with 12 bases remaining between them. The CDR3 spells CASSYSSFANYGYTF. The CDR3 DNA is TGTGCCAGCAGTTACAGTTCCTTCGCGAACTATGGCTACACCTTC.

The gene calls are TRBV24-1 and TRBJ2-1, with TRBD2 matching 8 bases. V trimming: 3 bases; J trimming: 1 base; junction bases outside the gene matches: 7. CDR1 and CDR2 (germline): KGHDR, SFDVKD. There are 17 residues in the CDR3. The CDR3 bases are TGTGCCACCAGTGATCGGGGGGGGGCAGGATCCTACAATGAGCAGTTCTTC. Amino acids: CATSDRGGAGSYNEQFF.

The CDR3 loop reads CASTGQGKGQPQHF. CDR3 DNA sequence: TGTGCCAGCACCGGACAGGGGAAGGGCCAGCCCCAGCATTTT. The rearrangement joins TRBV6-6 to TRBJ1-5; 9 bases align to TRBD1. This CDR3 is 14 amino acids long. Germline CDR1 MNHNY, CDR2 SVGAGI (reference sequence). Germline trimming cut 7 bases from V and 7 bases from J; bases unmatched to any gene: 8.

The V gene is TRBV18, the J gene TRBJ2-7; 10 bases map to TRBD1. The junction had 6 bases not matched to a gene; V was cut back by 5 bases and J by 2 bases. The CDR3 sequence is 15 residues long. The germline V gene has CDR1 KGHSH and CDR2 LQKENI. CDR3 DNA sequence: TGTGCCAGCTCAGGGGACAGGGGAGTTGCCTACGAGCAGTACTTC. This translates into CASSGDRGVAYEQYF. The full variable domain, completed using reference TRBV18 and TRBJ2-7, is NAGVMQNPRHLVRRRGQEARLRCSPMKGHSHVYWYRQLPEEGLKFMVYLQKENIIDESGMPKERFSAEFPKEGPSILRIQQVVRGDSAAYFCASSGDRGVAYEQYFGPGTRLTVT.

J is TRBJ1-4 and V is TRBV6-1; D perhaps matches TRBD1 (6 bases). The germline CDR1 and CDR2 sequences are MNHNS and SASEGT. The ends were cut back, 4 bases at V and 0 bases at J, with 12 bases in the middle. The CDR3 covers 16 residues. CDR3 region: CASSGGTFSTNEKLFF. The CDR3 DNA sequence: TGTGCCAGCAGTGGGGGGACATTTTCAACTAATGAAAAACTGTTTTTT.

The CDR3 spells CASSVQGQLNTEAFF. The DNA for the CDR3 is TGTGCCAGCAGTGTACAAGGACAGCTGAACACTGAAGCTTTCTTT. The V gene is TRBV2, the J gene TRBJ1-1, with a tentative D call TRBD1 (6 bases). CDR1 is SNHLY, CDR2 FYNNEI, per germline. This CDR3 has 15 amino acids. V was shortened by 4 bases and J by 0 bases, with 12 bases between the two germline ends. Drawing the rest from reference TRBV2 and TRBJ1-1, the complete variable domain is EPEVTQTPSHQVTQMGQEVILRCVPISNHLYFYWYRQILGQKVEFLVSFYNNEISEKSEIFDDQFSVERPDGSNFTLKIRSTKLEDSAMYFCASSVQGQLNTEAFFGQGTRLTVV.

The V and J genes are TRBV10-3 and TRBJ2-2; 9 nucleotides agree with TRBD1. The CDR3 extends over 15 amino acids. V was pared by 6 bases and J by 6 bases, with 8 bases of the junction left unmatched. Germline V CDR1 and CDR2: ENHRY, SYGVKD. The CDR3 reads CAISRPQGAAGELFF. The CDR3 nucleotides are TGTGCCATCAGCCGACCACAGGGGGCGGCCGGGGAGCTGTTTTTT.

The V call is TRBV25-1, the J call TRBJ1-6; 8 bases align to TRBD1. The V gene's germline CDR1 is MGHDK and CDR2 SYGVNS. The J segment lost 8 bases and the V segment lost 5 bases, leaving 8 bases of the junction unmatched. CDR3 length equals 15 residues. Written as DNA, the CDR3 is TGTGCCAGCAGTTTAGCTGGACAGGGATATTCACCCCTCCACTTT. Translated: CASSLAGQGYSPLHF.

The chain recombines TRBV27 with TRBJ2-2; TRBD2 is a possible D gene (6 bases). V lost 6 bases and J 6 bases, leaving 14 bases between the germline ends. The CDR3 length is 14 residues. Germline-derived CDR1 and CDR2 are MNHEY and SMNVEV (reference sequence). CDR3: CASSNGRLAGELFF. For the CDR3, the DNA is TGTGCCAGCAGCAATGGGAGGTTAGCCGGGGAGCTGTTTTTT.

The V and J genes are TRBV4-3 and TRBJ1-6; D ambiguous. Trimming pared 0 bases from V and 7 bases from J, leaving 10 bases between. Germline values: CDR1 LGHNA, CDR2 YSLEER. The CDR3 covers 15 residues. CDR3 protein: CASSQDKRENSPLHF. The CDR3 DNA is TGCGCCAGCAGCCAAGATAAGCGGGAGAATTCACCCCTCCACTTT.

The V gene is TRBV21-1, the J gene TRBJ1-1; TRBD1, the D gene given by the table, was not confirmed from the DNA. TRBV21-1 is designated a pseudogene. The CDR3 consists of 14 residues. The DNA of the CDR3 is TGTGCCAGCAGCCAGACAGGGAGGATCCATGAAGCTTTCTTT. It specifies CASSQTGRIHEAFF.

This clone was seen a few times. The genes are TRBV27 and TRBJ2-2; tentative D call: TRBD1 (6 bases). Trimming removed 4 bases from V and 4 bases from J, with 13 bases in between. This CDR3 has 15 amino acids. CDR1 MNHEY and CDR2 SMNVEV come from the germline V gene (reference sequence). In nucleotides, the CDR3 is TGTGCCAGCAGTTCTGGGGGCGCGGGCACCGGGGAGCTGTTTTTT. Protein: CASSSGGAGTGELFF.

J is TRBJ2-7 and V is TRBV29-1, with TRBD1 matching 9 bases. Trimming took 6 bases from V and 2 from J; bases not matched to a gene: 8. In germline, CDR1 is SQVTM, CDR2 ANQGSEA. This CDR3 comprises 14 residues. CDR3 sequence reads: CSVSGQGPPYEQYF. CDR3 nucleotides: TGCAGCGTCTCCGGACAGGGGCCTCCCTACGAGCAGTACTTC.

This rearrangement joins TRBV5-5 to TRBJ2-5; D possibly corresponds to TRBD1 (5 bases). With 4 bases removed from V and 2 bases from J, the gap between germline ends came to 12 bases. The CDR3 sequence is 14 residues long. The germline gives CDR1 SGHKS, CDR2 YYEKEE (reference sequence). The CDR3: CASSPSGLQETQYF. CDR3 sequence (DNA): TGTGCCAGCAGCCCTTCAGGGCTGCAAGAGACCCAGTACTTC.